This is a list of T cell receptor beta chains from one sample in a study of CD8+ T cells in alopecia areata. Profiled with immunoSEQ multiplex PCR; TCRdb holds only in-frame clones, not every one. The repertoire holds approximately 150,000 clones, with 50% to 65% as singletons. Sequencing was done on a sample of CD4+ T cells sorted from blood. These receptors came from a human donor in good health. Each CDR3 is given with its conserved first and last residue. Each record gives: J gene, V gene, D gene, clone size, CDR3 length, CDR3 protein, CDR3 DNA. A D gene is named only where the DNA matches it firmly. Size tells how often a clone was seen (once, few, many) or the class of an expanded clone, and some rows leave it out.

TRBJ2-5 TRBV10-3 TRBD2 once 16 CAISDPGLAGEETQYF TGTGCCATCAGTGATCCCGGACTAGCGGGAGAAGAGACCCAGTACTTC
TRBJ1-5 TRBV30 - - 15 CAWSVAGLSNQPQHF TGTGCCTGGAGTGTGGCGGGGCTGAGCAATCAGCCCCAGCATTTT
TRBJ2-7 TRBV30 TRBD1 - 15 CAWSVKVGTGGEQYF TGTGCCTGGAGTGTAAAGGTGGGGACAGGGGGCGAGCAGTACTTC
TRBJ2-7 TRBV5-1 - few 15 CASSKEGGLTYEQYF TGCGCCAGCAGCAAAGAAGGGGGTCTCACCTACGAGCAGTACTTC
TRBJ1-1 TRBV30 - few 13 CASVRGRNTEAFF TGTGCCTCCGTTAGAGGGCGAAACACTGAAGCTTTCTTT
TRBJ1-5 TRBV27 TRBD1 - 15 CASRGIQGALQPQHF TGTGCCAGCAGAGGAATCCAGGGGGCTCTACAGCCCCAGCATTTT
TRBJ2-7 TRBV6-6 TRBD1 - 14 CASRGTGYSYEQYF TGTGCCAGCCGAGGGACAGGGTACTCCTACGAGCAGTACTTC
TRBJ2-3 TRBV7-9 - - 12 CASSRSTDTQYF TGTGCCAGCAGCCGAAGCACAGATACGCAGTATTTT
TRBJ1-1 TRBV6-5 TRBD1 once 15 CASSFLTGGYTEAFF TGTGCCAGCAGTTTCTTGACAGGGGGGTACACTGAAGCTTTCTTT
TRBJ2-5 TRBV29-1 - - 12 CSFTGSSETQYF TGCAGCTTCACAGGGAGCTCAGAGACCCAGTACTTC
TRBJ1-5 TRBV6-1 - - 14 CASSEARAGQPQHF TGTGCCAGCAGTGAGGCTCGTGCGGGTCAGCCCCAGCATTTT
TRBJ2-4 TRBV15 TRBD2 few 15 CATSSSRTRGNIQYF TGTGCCACCAGCAGTAGTAGGACTAGAGGAAACATTCAGTACTTC
TRBJ2-5 TRBV30 - once 11 CAWSVIETQYF TGTGCCTGGAGTGTAATAGAGACCCAGTACTTC
TRBJ2-7 TRBV29-1 - - 11 CSVEGVSEQYF TGCAGCGTTGAAGGAGTGAGTGAGCAGTACTTC
TRBJ1-1 TRBV29-1 - - 12 CSVKYPNGEAFF TGCAGCGTTAAGTATCCCAACGGTGAAGCTTTCTTT
TRBJ2-7 TRBV29-1 TRBD1 few 14 CSVGPGQGGYEQYF TGCAGCGTTGGACCGGGACAGGGGGGTTACGAGCAGTACTTC
TRBJ2-5 TRBV5-1 - - 11 CASSSQETQYF TGCGCCAGCAGCAGCCAAGAGACCCAGTACTTC
TRBJ2-7 TRBV2 - - 12 CASSEAGYEQYF TGTGCCAGCAGTGAAGCAGGCTACGAGCAGTACTTC
TRBJ2-5 TRBV29-1 TRBD1 - 18 CSVEDHVRGQGAAETQYF TGCAGCGTTGAAGATCACGTCAGGGGACAGGGGGCTGCAGAGACCCAGTACTTC
TRBJ2-3 TRBV5-1 - - 14 CASSLGGKGDTQYF TGCGCCAGCAGCCTAGGAGGAAAGGGTGATACGCAGTATTTT
TRBJ2-7 TRBV2 - - 15 CASVERQGAPYEQYF TGTGCCAGCGTTGAAAGGCAGGGAGCACCCTACGAGCAGTACTTC
TRBJ2-3 TRBV28 - - 14 CASSSDSYTDTQYF TGTGCCAGCAGTTCGGACAGCTACACAGATACGCAGTATTTT
TRBJ2-4 TRBV23-1 TRBD2 once 14 CASFLAGGRNIQYF TGCGCCAGTTTTCTAGCGGGAGGTCGAAACATTCAGTACTTC
TRBJ2-1 TRBV5-4 TRBD2 - 17 CASRSAVLAGGSVAQFF TGTGCCAGCAGGTCGGCAGTACTAGCGGGAGGGAGTGTGGCGCAGTTCTTC
TRBJ2-1 TRBV29-1 - - 15 CSVVRGQVELEEQFF TGCAGCGTTGTTAGAGGTCAGGTCGAATTGGAGGAGCAGTTCTTC
TRBJ1-5 TRBV28 - - 15 CASSSAGRDNQPQHF TGTGCCAGCAGTAGCGCAGGGAGGGACAATCAGCCCCAGCATTTT
TRBJ2-1 TRBV7-2 TRBD2 - 13 CASSFTLASEQFF TGTGCCAGCAGCTTCACACTAGCGTCTGAGCAGTTCTTC
TRBJ2-1 TRBV6-5 TRBD2 few 14 CASKEGLALHEQFF TGTGCCAGCAAGGAGGGACTAGCCTTACATGAGCAGTTCTTC
TRBJ2-7 TRBV29-1 - - 12 CSVEQGPYEQYF TGCAGCGTTGAACAGGGGCCCTACGAGCAGTACTTC
TRBJ2-5 TRBV2 TRBD2 - 12 CARAGTGETQYF TGTGCCAGAGCGGGGACGGGAGAGACCCAGTACTTC
TRBJ1-1 TRBV2 - - 16 CASSGGPSFGNTEAFF TGTGCCAGCAGTGGGGGACCGAGCTTTGGGAACACTGAAGCTTTCTTT
TRBJ2-7 TRBV5-6 - few 13 CASSLADVYEQYF TGTGCCAGCAGCTTGGCCGACGTCTACGAGCAGTACTTC
TRBJ1-2 TRBV5-6 TRBD1 - 14 CASSPTGTGLGYTF TGTGCCAGCAGCCCTACCGGGACAGGGCTCGGCTACACCTTC
TRBJ2-1 TRBV2 TRBD1 - 15 CAGRRGLSSYNEQFF TGTGCCGGGCGCAGGGGGCTTAGCTCCTACAATGAGCAGTTCTTC
TRBJ1-2 TRBV7-9 TRBD1 - 14 CASSSPTGARGYTF TGTGCCAGCAGCTCGCCGACAGGGGCTCGTGGCTACACCTTC
TRBJ2-5 TRBV11-2 - - 14 CASSLDEIPETQYF TGTGCCAGCAGCTTAGATGAGATCCCAGAGACCCAGTACTTC
TRBJ1-1 TRBV6-1 - - 13 CASSPPGWREAFF TGTGCCAGCAGTCCCCCAGGGTGGAGGGAAGCTTTCTTT
TRBJ2-2 TRBV5-6 - - 13 CASSRLPTGELFF TGTGCCAGCAGTCGGCTACCCACCGGGGAGCTGTTTTTT
TRBJ2-6 TRBV7-9 - - 14 CASTSGTGANVLTF TGTGCCAGCACCTCGGGAACTGGGGCCAACGTCCTGACTTTC
TRBJ1-5 TRBV7-2 - few 14 CASSLGQGQKPQHF TGTGCCAGCAGCTTAGGCCAAGGACAGAAGCCCCAGCATTTT
TRBJ1-5 TRBV28 TRBD1 - 17 CASSYVSWQGANQPQHF TGTGCCAGCAGTTATGTGTCATGGCAGGGGGCGAATCAGCCCCAGCATTTT
TRBJ2-7 TRBV29-1 TRBD2 few 13 CSVPSSGNYEQYF TGCAGCGTACCTTCTAGCGGGAACTACGAGCAGTACTTC
TRBJ2-6 TRBV28 - - 13 CASRGTGANVLTF TGTGCCAGCAGGGGGACCGGGGCCAACGTCCTGACTTTC